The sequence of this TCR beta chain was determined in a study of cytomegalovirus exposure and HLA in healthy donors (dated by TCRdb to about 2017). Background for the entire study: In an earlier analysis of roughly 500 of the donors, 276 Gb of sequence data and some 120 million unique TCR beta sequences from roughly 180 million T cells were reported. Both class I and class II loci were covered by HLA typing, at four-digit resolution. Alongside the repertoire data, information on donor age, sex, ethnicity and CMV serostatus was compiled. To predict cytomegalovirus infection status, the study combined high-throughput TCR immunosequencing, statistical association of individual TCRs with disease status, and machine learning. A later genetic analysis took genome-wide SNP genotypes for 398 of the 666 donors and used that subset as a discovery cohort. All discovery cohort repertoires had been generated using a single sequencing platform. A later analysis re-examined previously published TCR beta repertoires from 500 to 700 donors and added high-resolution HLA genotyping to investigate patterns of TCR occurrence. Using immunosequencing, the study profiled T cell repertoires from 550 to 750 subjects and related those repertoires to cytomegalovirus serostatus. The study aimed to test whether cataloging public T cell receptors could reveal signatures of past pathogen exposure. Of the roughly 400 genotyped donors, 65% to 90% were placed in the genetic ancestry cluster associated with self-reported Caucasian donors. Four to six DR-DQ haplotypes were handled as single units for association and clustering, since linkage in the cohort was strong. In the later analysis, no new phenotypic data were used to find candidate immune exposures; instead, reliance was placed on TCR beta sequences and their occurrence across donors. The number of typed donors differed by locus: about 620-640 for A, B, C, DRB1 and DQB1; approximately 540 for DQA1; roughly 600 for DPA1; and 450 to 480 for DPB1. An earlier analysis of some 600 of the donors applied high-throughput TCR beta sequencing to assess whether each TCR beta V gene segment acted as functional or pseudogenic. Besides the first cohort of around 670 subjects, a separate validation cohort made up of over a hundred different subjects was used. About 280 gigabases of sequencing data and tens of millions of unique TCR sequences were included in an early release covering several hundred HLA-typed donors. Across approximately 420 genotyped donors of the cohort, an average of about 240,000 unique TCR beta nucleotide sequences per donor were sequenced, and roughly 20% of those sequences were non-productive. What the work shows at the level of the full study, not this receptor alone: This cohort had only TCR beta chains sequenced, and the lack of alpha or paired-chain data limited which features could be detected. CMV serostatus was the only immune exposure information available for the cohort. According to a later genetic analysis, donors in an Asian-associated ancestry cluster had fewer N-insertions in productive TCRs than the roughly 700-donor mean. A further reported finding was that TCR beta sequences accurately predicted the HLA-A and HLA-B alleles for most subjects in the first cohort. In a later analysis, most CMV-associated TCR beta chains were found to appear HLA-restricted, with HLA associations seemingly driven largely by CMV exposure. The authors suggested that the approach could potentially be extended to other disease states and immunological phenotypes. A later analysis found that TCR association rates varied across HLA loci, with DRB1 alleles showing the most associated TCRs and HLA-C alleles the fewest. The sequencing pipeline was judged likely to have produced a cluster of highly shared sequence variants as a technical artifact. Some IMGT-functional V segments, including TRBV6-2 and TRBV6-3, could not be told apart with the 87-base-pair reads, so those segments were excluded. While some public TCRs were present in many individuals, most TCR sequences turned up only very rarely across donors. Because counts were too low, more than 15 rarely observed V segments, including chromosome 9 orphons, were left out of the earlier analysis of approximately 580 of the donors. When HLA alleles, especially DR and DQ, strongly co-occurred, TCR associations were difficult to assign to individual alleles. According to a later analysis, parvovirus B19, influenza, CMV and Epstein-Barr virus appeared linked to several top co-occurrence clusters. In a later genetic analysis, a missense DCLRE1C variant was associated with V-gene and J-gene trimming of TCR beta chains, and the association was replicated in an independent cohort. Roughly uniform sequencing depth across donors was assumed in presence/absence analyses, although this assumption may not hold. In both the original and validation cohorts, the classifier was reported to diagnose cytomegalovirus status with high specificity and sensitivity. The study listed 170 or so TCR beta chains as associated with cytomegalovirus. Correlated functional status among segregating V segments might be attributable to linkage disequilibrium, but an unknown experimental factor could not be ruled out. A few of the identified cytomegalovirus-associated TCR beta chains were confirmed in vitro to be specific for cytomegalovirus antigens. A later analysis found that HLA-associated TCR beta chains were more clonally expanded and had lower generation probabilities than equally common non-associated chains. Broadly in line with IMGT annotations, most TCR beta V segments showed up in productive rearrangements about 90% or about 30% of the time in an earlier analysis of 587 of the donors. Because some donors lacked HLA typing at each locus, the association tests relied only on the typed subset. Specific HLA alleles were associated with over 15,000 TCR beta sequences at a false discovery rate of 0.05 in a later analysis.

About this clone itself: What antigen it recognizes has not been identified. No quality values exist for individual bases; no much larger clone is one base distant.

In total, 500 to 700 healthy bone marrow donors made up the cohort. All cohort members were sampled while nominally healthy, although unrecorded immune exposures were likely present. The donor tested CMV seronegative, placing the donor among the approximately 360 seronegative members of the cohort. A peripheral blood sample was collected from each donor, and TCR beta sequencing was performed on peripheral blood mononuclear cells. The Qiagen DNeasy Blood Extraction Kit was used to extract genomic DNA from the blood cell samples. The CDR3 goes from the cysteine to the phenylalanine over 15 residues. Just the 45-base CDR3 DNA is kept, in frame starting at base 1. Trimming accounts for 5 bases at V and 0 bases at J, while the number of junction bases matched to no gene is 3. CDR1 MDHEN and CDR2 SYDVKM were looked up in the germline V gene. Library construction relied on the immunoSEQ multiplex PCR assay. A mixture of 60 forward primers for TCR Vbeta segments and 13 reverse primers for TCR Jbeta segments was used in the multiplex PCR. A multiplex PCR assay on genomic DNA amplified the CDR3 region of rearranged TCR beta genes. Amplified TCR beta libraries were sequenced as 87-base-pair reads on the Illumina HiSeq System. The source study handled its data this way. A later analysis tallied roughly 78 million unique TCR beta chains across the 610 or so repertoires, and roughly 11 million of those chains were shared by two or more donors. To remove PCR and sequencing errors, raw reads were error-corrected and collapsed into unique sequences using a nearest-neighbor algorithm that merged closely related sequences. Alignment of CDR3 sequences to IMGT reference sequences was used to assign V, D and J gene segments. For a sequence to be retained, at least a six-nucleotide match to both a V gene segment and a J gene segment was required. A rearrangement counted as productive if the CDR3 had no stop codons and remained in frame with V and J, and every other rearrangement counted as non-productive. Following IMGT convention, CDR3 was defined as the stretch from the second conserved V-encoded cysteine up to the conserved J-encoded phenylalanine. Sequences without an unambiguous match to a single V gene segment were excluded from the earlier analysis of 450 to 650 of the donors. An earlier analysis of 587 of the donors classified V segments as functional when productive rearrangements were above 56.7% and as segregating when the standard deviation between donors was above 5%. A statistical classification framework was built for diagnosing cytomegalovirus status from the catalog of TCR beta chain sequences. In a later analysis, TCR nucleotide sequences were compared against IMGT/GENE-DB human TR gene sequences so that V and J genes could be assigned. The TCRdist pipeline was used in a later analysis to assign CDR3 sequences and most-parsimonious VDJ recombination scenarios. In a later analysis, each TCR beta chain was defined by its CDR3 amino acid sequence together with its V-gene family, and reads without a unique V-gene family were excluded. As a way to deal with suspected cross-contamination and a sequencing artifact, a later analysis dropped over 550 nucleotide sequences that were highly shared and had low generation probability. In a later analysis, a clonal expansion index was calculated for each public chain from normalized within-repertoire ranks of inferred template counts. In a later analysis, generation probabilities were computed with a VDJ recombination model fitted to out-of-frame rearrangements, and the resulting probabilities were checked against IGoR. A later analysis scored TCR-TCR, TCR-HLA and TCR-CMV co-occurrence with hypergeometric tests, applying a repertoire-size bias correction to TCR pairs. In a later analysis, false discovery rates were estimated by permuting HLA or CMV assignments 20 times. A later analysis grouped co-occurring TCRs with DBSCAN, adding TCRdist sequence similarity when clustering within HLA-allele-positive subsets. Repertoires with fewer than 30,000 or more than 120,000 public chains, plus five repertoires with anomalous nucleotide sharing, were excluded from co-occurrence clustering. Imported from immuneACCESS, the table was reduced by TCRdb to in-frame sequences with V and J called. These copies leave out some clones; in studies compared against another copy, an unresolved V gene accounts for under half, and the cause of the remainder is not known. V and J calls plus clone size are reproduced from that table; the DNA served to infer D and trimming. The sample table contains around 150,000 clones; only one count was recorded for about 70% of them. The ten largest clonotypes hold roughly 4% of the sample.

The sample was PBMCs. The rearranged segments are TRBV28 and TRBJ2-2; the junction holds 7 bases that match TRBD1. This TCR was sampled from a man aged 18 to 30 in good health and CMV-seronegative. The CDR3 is CASSPGQPNTGELFF. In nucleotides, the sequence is TGTGCCAGCAGTCCGGGACAGCCGAACACCGGGGAGCTGTTTTTT.